This TCR beta chain originates from a study of cytomegalovirus exposure and HLA in healthy donors. Study findings and constraints: Confirmation was obtained in vitro that a few CMV-associated chains are specific for CMV antigens. While the bulk of TCR sequences proved rare, some public TCRs turned up in many donors.

The data were produced by immunoSEQ multiplex PCR, yet TCRdb's version contains in-frame clones alone and is incomplete. The top ten hold 0.37% of the sample, which has around 250,000 clones, 85% to 90% seen once. With respect to this clone: Its antigen is unknown.

Germline V gene sequence: CDR1 SGHDT, CDR2 YYEEEE. The CDR3 sequence is 15 residues long. The V end lost 0 bases, the J end lost 1 base, and 5 bases lay between the germline ends. The sample was PBMCs. This TCR came from a woman under 30 in good health and CMV-seronegative. The V gene is TRBV5-6, the J gene TRBJ2-6, with no clear D. DNA for the CDR3: TGTGCCAGCAGCTTGGGAGTTTCTGGGGCCAACGTCCTGACTTTC. It encodes CASSLGVSGANVLTF.